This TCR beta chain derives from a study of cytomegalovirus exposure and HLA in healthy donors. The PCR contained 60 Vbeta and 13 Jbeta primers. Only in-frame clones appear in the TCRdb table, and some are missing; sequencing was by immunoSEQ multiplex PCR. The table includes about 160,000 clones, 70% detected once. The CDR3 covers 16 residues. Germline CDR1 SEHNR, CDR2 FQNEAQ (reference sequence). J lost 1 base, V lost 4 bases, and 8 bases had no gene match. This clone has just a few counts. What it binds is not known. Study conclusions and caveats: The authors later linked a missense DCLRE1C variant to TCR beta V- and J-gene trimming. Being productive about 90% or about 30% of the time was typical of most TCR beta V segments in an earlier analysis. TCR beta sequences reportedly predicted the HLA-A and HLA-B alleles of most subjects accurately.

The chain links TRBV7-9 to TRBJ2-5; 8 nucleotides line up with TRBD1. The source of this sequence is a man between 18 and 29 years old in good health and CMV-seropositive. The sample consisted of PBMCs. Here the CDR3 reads CASSSRGPGAQETQYF. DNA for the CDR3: TGTGCCAGCAGCTCCAGGGGGCCGGGGGCCCAAGAGACCCAGTACTTC.